Each of the 9 T cell receptor beta chains below was sequenced from the same sample in a study of cytomegalovirus exposure and HLA in healthy donors. The PCR ran on 60 Vbeta and 13 Jbeta primers. Some clones are missing from TCRdb's copy, which holds only in-frame ones; the method was immunoSEQ multiplex PCR. The sample comprises 150,000 to 200,000 clones, approximately 84% of which are singletons, and about 0.23% rests with the top ten. The sequenced material came from PBMCs. Source of these receptors: a girl less than two years old in good health and CMV-seronegative.

The chain combines TRBV6-1 with TRBJ2-1, with TRBD2 as a possible D gene (5 bases). From germline, CDR1 is MNHNS and CDR2 SASEGT. This CDR3 comprises 16 residues. Deletions cut 4 bases from V and 7 bases from J, with 20 bases between. The DNA of the CDR3 is TGTGCCAGCAGTGTATTACTAGTCGGTTGGAATAATGAGCAGTTCTTC. Its translation: CASSVLLVGWNNEQFF.

J is TRBJ1-2 and V is TRBV5-6; 7 nucleotides agree with TRBD1. V shed 4 bases and J 7 bases; nucleotides not matched to a gene: 7. The CDR3 contains 13 residues. Germline-derived CDR1 and CDR2 are SGHDT and YYEEEE. CDR3 DNA sequence: TGTGCCAGCAGCCCCGACAGGGATCCTGGCTACACCTTC. Protein: CASSPDRDPGYTF.

V is TRBV7-3 and J is TRBJ1-1; D remains ambiguous. Trimming cost V 3 bases and J 0 bases, with 5 bases left between them. The germline V gene has CDR1 SGHTA and CDR2 FQGTGA. The CDR3 covers 13 residues. The CDR3 DNA reads as TGTGCCAGCAGCTTCCAGGTGAACACTGAAGCTTTCTTT. Translated, it gives CASSFQVNTEAFF.

This chain links TRBV13 with TRBJ1-2; TRBD1 aligns across 9 bases. The CDR3 is 14 residues long. The germline CDR1 and CDR2 sequences are PRHDT and FYEKMQ (reference sequence). After removal of 5 bases from V and 7 bases from J, the junction contained 8 bases not matched to a gene. The CDR3 DNA reads TGTGCCAGCAGCGTAGAGGACAGGGGTGGTGGCTACACCTTC. Amino acid sequence: CASSVEDRGGGYTF.

This clone has just a few counts. J is TRBJ2-3 and V is TRBV9, with D hard to call. The CDR3 sequence is 15 residues long. Per the germline V gene, CDR1 is SGDLS and CDR2 is YYNGEE. The V and J ends lost 0 bases and 1 base respectively, with 9 bases between them. The CDR3 bases are TGTGCCAGCAGCGTAGGGAGTGTGGGCACAGATACGCAGTATTTT. Amino acids: CASSVGSVGTDTQYF.

The chain recombines TRBV14 with TRBJ2-7, with D possibly being TRBD1 (6 bases). The CDR3 consists of 15 residues. The V and J ends lost 1 base and 0 bases respectively, with 10 bases between them. Germline loops: CDR1 SGHDN, CDR2 FVKESK. The CDR3 region is CASSQGQGPSYEQYF. Here the CDR3 DNA reads TGTGCCAGCAGCCAAGGGCAGGGGCCCTCCTACGAGCAGTACTTC.

This CDR3 reads CASSLSRQVYEQYF. Here the CDR3 DNA reads TGTGCCAGCAGCCTATCTCGGCAGGTCTACGAGCAGTACTTC. This chain connects TRBV7-9 to TRBJ2-7; D call uncertain. Trimming cost V 5 bases and J 3 bases, with 14 bases left between them. The germline V gene encodes CDR1 SEHNR and CDR2 FQNEAQ (reference sequence). The CDR3 totals 14 residues.

This clone appeared a single time. The gene calls are TRBV2 and TRBJ1-5; D unresolved. CDR3 length: 17 residues. V was pared by 6 bases and J by 0 bases, with 18 bases between. Germline V gene data show CDR1 as SNHLY and CDR2 as FYNNEI. This CDR3 reads CASSSPDGIYSNQPQHF. The CDR3 bases are TGTGCCAGCAGCTCCCCCGACGGGATATATAGCAATCAGCCCCAGCATTTT.

This CDR3 is CSGGFSGYNEQFF. The CDR3 DNA reads as TGCAGCGGGGGATTTAGCGGGTACAATGAGCAGTTCTTC. The rearrangement joins TRBV29-1 to TRBJ2-1; TRBD2 matches at 7 bases. After removal of 7 bases from V and 4 bases from J, the junction contained 7 bases not matched to a gene. Germline V gene sequence: CDR1 SQVTM, CDR2 ANQGSEA. The CDR3 totals 13 residues.